The sequence of this TCR beta chain was determined in a study of cytomegalovirus exposure and HLA in healthy donors listed by TCRdb under 2017. Describing the broader study: According to a later analysis, the roughly 120 validation repertoires were produced on the same platform as the 666 repertoires of the first cohort. The study aimed to test whether cataloging public T cell receptors could reveal signatures of past pathogen exposure. Besides the first cohort of 500 to 700 subjects, a separate validation cohort made up of roughly 130 different subjects was used. To predict cytomegalovirus infection status, the study brought together high-throughput TCR immunosequencing, statistical association of individual TCRs with disease status, and machine learning. The paper as a whole reports these results and caveats: The classifier was reported to diagnose cytomegalovirus status with high specificity and sensitivity in both the original and validation cohorts. A later analysis had no HLA typing for the validation cohort, so co-occurrence there was scored across all 110 or so repertoires. Most TCR sequences were seen in very few donors, while some public TCRs were found in many individuals. It was suggested by the authors that the approach could potentially be generalized to other disease states and immunological phenotypes. In a later analysis, TCRs clustered in the first cohort were found to also tend to co-occur in the roughly 120 validation repertoires, with 90% to 95% of cluster scores above 0. In vitro tests confirmed that a few of the cytomegalovirus-associated TCR beta chains recognize cytomegalovirus antigens. The study gave a list of more than 150 TCR beta chains associated with cytomegalovirus.

The library relied on the immunoSEQ multiplex PCR assay. As for the original processing: A statistical classification framework was built for diagnosing cytomegalovirus status from the catalog of TCR beta chain sequences. TCRdb's version of the immuneACCESS table is confined to in-frame rearrangements and falls short of the full clone set. An unresolved V gene accounts for under half of the shortfall where checked; the remainder is of unknown origin. V, J and clone size are those of that table, while D and trimming were read from the DNA. This sample gives about 180,000 clones in total; 86% of them show up just once. Roughly 2.6% of the sample is taken by the ten largest. For this clone: Its antigen is still unknown. No qualities accompany the bases; no much larger clone lies one base away.

Donors formed part of the validation cohort, which comprised 95 to 150 subjects and was distinct from the first cohort of several hundred subjects. V has 4 bases trimmed and J has 4 bases trimmed; junction bases matching no gene number 10. From cysteine to phenylalanine, the CDR3 is 17 amino acids long. CDR3 DNA is the only sequence kept; it has 51 bases, read in frame from the first base. CDR1 is given as MGHRA and CDR2 as YSYEKL, both from the germline V gene. The V and J genes are TRBV4-1 and TRBJ2-1, and 10 junction bases match TRBD2. Specimen: PBMCs. The TCR comes from a young man in good health and CMV-seropositive. In nucleotide form, the sequence is TGCGCCAGCAGCCGGACCGTCTCTAGCGGGGGATACAATGAGCAGTTCTTC. The translation is CASSRTVSSGGYNEQFF.